The 27 T cell receptor beta chains reported below all come from one sample, sequenced in a study of Ad26.COV2.S vaccination and SARS-CoV-2 variants. The treatment denotes: 15 to 20 received Ad26.COV2.S at low or high dose, single or two shots; 5 received placebo; per-sample allocation not given. The study sampled participants on day 63 after the first vaccine or placebo injection. Sequencing was performed with immunoSEQ multiplex PCR; in TCRdb, only in-frame clones are kept and a portion is missing. The sample consists of 440,000 or so clones, roughly 87% of them appearing once. Specimen: peripheral blood, collected in a trial of Ad26.COV2.S vaccine versus placebo. These receptors were taken from a person aged 18-65 years who received the Ad26.COV2.S COVID-19 vaccine or a placebo.

The chain uses TRBV19 and TRBJ2-1; D is perhaps TRBD1 (5 bases). This CDR3 has 17 residues. Germline CDR1 is LNHDA and CDR2 is SQIVND (reference sequence). V was cut by 1 base and J by 0 bases, with 13 bases left in between. The CDR3 DNA reads TGTGCCAGTAGTATAGGGACACCGCCGGCCTCCTACAATGAGCAGTTCTTC. Amino acids: CASSIGTPPASYNEQFF.

This clone turned up a few times. This chain uses TRBV7-9 with TRBJ1-6, with D possibly matching TRBD1 (6 bases). The CDR3 covers 13 residues. Per the germline V gene, CDR1 is SEHNR and CDR2 is FQNEAQ (reference sequence). Trimming stripped 2 bases from V and 7 bases from J, with 6 bases between. CDR3 in DNA: TGTGCCAGCAGCTTACAGGGGAATTCACCCCTCCACTTT. Residues: CASSLQGNSPLHF.

The chain couples TRBV28 to TRBJ1-2, with D tentatively TRBD1 (6 bases). Per the germline V gene, CDR1 is MDHEN and CDR2 is SYDVKM. V was trimmed by 8 bases and J by 8 bases, leaving 15 bases between them. The CDR3 length is 12 residues. This CDR3 is CASRPQGLGYTF. CDR3 nucleotides: TGTGCCAGCCGCCCACAGGGTTTGGGCTACACCTTC.

This clone was found a few times. The chain combines TRBV5-6 with TRBJ2-2; 7 nucleotides agree with TRBD1. The CDR3 loop spans 16 amino acids. Germline-derived CDR1 and CDR2 are SGHDT and YYEEEE. Germline trimming cut 5 bases from V and 5 bases from J; bases unmatched to any gene: 12. CDR3 sequence (DNA): TGTGCCAGCAGTTTCCGGACAGGTCGGGCGACCGGGGAGCTGTTTTTT. Protein sequence: CASSFRTGRATGELFF. The whole variable domain, remainder taken from reference TRBV5-6 and TRBJ2-2, is DAGVTQSPTHLIKTRGQQVTLRCSPKSGHDTVSWYQQALGQGPQFIFQYYEEEERQRGNFPDRFSGHQFPNYSSELNVNALLLGDSALYLCASSFRTGRATGELFFGEGSRLTVL.

The J gene is TRBJ2-1, the V gene TRBV12-3 or TRBV12-4; D gene unclear. Trimming cost V 3 bases and J 10 bases, with 7 bases left between them. This CDR3 has 11 amino acids. This chain's CDR3 is CASSLGREQFF. For the CDR3, the DNA is TGTGCCAGCAGTTTGGGTAGAGAGCAGTTCTTC.

The V call is TRBV12-3 or TRBV12-4, the J call TRBJ2-3; D may correspond to TRBD1 or TRBD2 (5 bases each). Trimming shortened V by 6 bases and J by 9 bases, and 16 bases separated the two germline ends. The CDR3 is made up of 13 amino acids. Here the CDR3 DNA reads TGTGCCAGCAGCCGCTGGGACGCAATAACGCAGTATTTT. Protein sequence: CASSRWDAITQYF.

The chain's CDR3 is CASSRDRSNQPQHF. Written as DNA, the CDR3 is TGTGCCAGCAGCCGGGACCGGAGCAATCAGCCCCAGCATTTT. The rearrangement links TRBV7-2 to TRBJ1-5; maybe TRBD1 (5 bases). The V and J ends lost 5 bases and 1 base respectively, with 9 bases between them. This CDR3 is 14 amino acids long. CDR1 is SGHTA, CDR2 FQGNSA, per germline.

This clone has just a few counts. This chain connects TRBV6-2 or TRBV6-3 to TRBJ1-2; D is ambiguous. V lost 2 bases, J lost 4 bases, and 8 bases lay in between. This CDR3 spans 13 amino acids. In germline, CDR1 is MNHEY, CDR2 SVGEGT. The CDR3 reads CASSYKAGYGYTF. The CDR3 DNA follows: TGTGCCAGCAGTTACAAGGCAGGCTATGGCTACACCTTC.

The rearrangement joins TRBV29-1 to TRBJ1-6, with 7 nucleotides matching TRBD1. This CDR3 is 15 amino acids long. Trimming took 8 bases from V and 6 from J; bases not matched to a gene: 13. The germline gives CDR1 SQVTM, CDR2 ANQGSEA. The CDR3, as DNA: TGCAGCCCTCAGACAGGGCAGAGGGTTAATTCACCCCTCCACTTT. This encodes CSPQTGQRVNSPLHF.

V and J are TRBV7-9 and TRBJ1-3; the D is unclear. Trimming stripped 2 bases from V and 3 bases from J, with 14 bases between. This CDR3 has 16 amino acids. Germline CDR1 reads SEHNR; CDR2 reads FQNEAQ (reference sequence). The CDR3 sequence is CASSLKQSRHGNTIYF. DNA for the CDR3: TGTGCCAGCAGCTTAAAACAATCGAGACATGGAAACACCATATATTTT.

V gene TRBV27 combines with J gene TRBJ2-7, with D uncertain. Germline V CDR1 and CDR2: MNHEY, SMNVEV (reference sequence). The ends were cut back, 5 bases at V and 7 bases at J, with 21 bases in the middle. CDR3 size: 15 residues. The CDR3 nucleotides are TGTGCCAGCAGTCTTGATAGACCGGACGCCCGGGAGCAGTACTTC. Translating gives CASSLDRPDAREQYF.

The CDR3 nucleotides are TGTGCCAGCAGCTTGGACAGGGACTATGGCTACACCTTC. Protein: CASSLDRDYGYTF. The chain combines TRBV5-4 with TRBJ1-2; D might be TRBD1 (6 bases). This CDR3 region has 13 residues. Trimming stripped 0 bases from V and 3 bases from J, with 6 bases between. The V gene's germline CDR1 is SGHNT and CDR2 YYREEE (reference sequence). Full variable domain (outside the CDR3, taken from reference TRBV5-4 and TRBJ1-2): ETGVTQSPTHLIKTRGQQVTLRCSSQSGHNTVSWYQQALGQGPQFIFQYYREEENGRGNFPPRFSGLQFPNYSSELNVNALELDDSALYLCASSLDRDYGYTFGSGTRLTVV.

Written as DNA, the CDR3 is TGTGCCAGCAGTGAACGGGGTCTCCGTGACGAGCAGTACTTC. This encodes CASSERGLRDEQYF. This chain uses TRBV25-1 with TRBJ2-7; maybe TRBD2 (5 bases). The germline V and J ends were trimmed by 2 bases and 5 bases, with 13 bases remaining between them. Looked up from germline, CDR1 is MGHDK and CDR2 is SYGVNS. This CDR3 has 14 amino acids.

The chain has TRBV4-2 and TRBJ2-7; 7 bases are a match to TRBD2. The CDR3 has 16 residues. The germline V gene has CDR1 LGHNA and CDR2 YNFKEQ. The V segment lost 2 bases and the J segment 2 bases; nucleotides outside the gene matches: 9. CDR3 sequence: CASSQSGTNIPYEQYF. The CDR3 region has the DNA TGTGCCAGCAGCCAATCCGGGACTAACATCCCCTACGAGCAGTACTTC.

Remarks on this clone: The sample contains more than one DNA sequence encoding this CDR3. The genes are TRBV18 and TRBJ2-7, with TRBD1 matching over 7 bases. The J segment lost 4 bases and the V segment lost 3 bases, leaving 3 bases of the junction unmatched. There are 13 residues in the CDR3. In germline, CDR1 is KGHSH, CDR2 LQKENI. The CDR3 sequence is CASSPSGQYEQYF. CDR3 coding DNA: TGTGCCAGCTCACCTTCGGGACAGTACGAGCAGTACTTC.

The V and J genes are TRBV30 and TRBJ2-3; no clear D gene. CDR3 length: 10 amino acids. V was shortened by 5 bases and J by 8 bases, with 8 bases between the two germline ends. The germline gives CDR1 GTSNPN, CDR2 SVGIG (reference sequence). The CDR3 is CAWGVGTQYF. DNA of the CDR3: TGTGCCTGGGGGGTTGGTACGCAGTATTTT. The entire variable domain, with the rest obtained from reference TRBV30 and TRBJ2-3, is as follows: SQTIHQWPATLVQPVGSPLSLECTVEGTSNPNLYWYRQAAGRGLQLLFYSVGIGQISSEVPQNLSASRPQDRQFILSSKKLLLSDSGFYLCAWGVGTQYFGPGTRLTVL.

This chain links TRBV7-3 with TRBJ2-1; D unresolved. Germline CDR1 and CDR2: SGHTA and FQGTGA. This CDR3 comprises 17 residues. Deletions cut 5 bases from V and 1 base from J, with 18 bases between. The CDR3 sequence is CASSPLSTGESYNEQFF. Here the CDR3 DNA reads TGTGCCAGCAGCCCGCTATCTACGGGTGAGTCCTACAATGAGCAGTTCTTC.

The chain uses TRBV7-9 and TRBJ2-1; a weak D match, TRBD1 (5 bases). V lost 1 base, J lost 10 bases, and 8 bases lay in between. The CDR3 has 12 amino acids. Germline V gene lookup returns CDR1 SEHNR and CDR2 FQNEAQ (reference sequence). The CDR3 here is CASSLEGLEQFF. CDR3 sequence (DNA): TGTGCCAGCAGCTTAGAGGGGTTAGAGCAGTTCTTC.

The rearrangement links TRBV24-1 to TRBJ1-5, with TRBD1 matching over 7 bases. The V gene end was trimmed by 2 bases and the J gene end by 4 bases; junction bases not matched to a gene: 10. CDR3 length equals 17 residues. CDR1 is KGHDR, CDR2 SFDVKD, per germline. The CDR3 DNA reads as TGTGCCACCAGTGATTCGAATAACAGGGGCGGGAATCAGCCCCAGCATTTT. Amino acids: CATSDSNNRGGNQPQHF.

The chain has TRBV5-1 and TRBJ1-3; 7 bases line up with TRBD1. Trimming at V came to 3 bases and at J to 0 bases, leaving 6 bases not matched to a gene. Germline loops: CDR1 SGHRS, CDR2 YFSETQ. The CDR3 totals 16 residues. The CDR3 nucleotides read TGCGCCAGCAGCTCGGACAGGTTGAGCTCTGGAAACACCATATATTTT. Its protein is CASSSDRLSSGNTIYF. Looking up the rest from reference TRBV5-1 and TRBJ1-3 gives the full variable domain: KAGVTQTPRYLIKTRGQQVTLSCSPISGHRSVSWYQQTPGQGLQFLFEYFSETQRNKGNFPGRFSGRQFSNSRSEMNVSTLELGDSALYLCASSSDRLSSGNTIYFGEGSWLTVV.

The chain joins TRBV15 to TRBJ2-1, with TRBD1 as a possible D gene (5 bases). V lost 0 bases and J lost 7, with 13 bases in between. CDR1 is LNHNV, CDR2 YYDKDF, per germline (reference sequence). CDR3 length: 15 amino acids. The CDR3 region is CATSRDHPQGNEQFF. In DNA, the CDR3 is TGTGCCACCAGCAGAGATCACCCGCAGGGAAATGAGCAGTTCTTC.

DNA of the CDR3: TGTGCCAGCAGTAGCCTAGGACTGAACTATGGCTACACCTTC. Its translation: CASSSLGLNYGYTF. The rearrangement links TRBV27 to TRBJ1-2; D ambiguous. In germline, CDR1 is MNHEY, CDR2 SMNVEV (reference sequence). The CDR3 consists of 14 residues. V shed 5 bases and J shed 2 bases, with 12 bases lying between them.

This rearrangement joins TRBV21-1 to TRBJ2-4; the table assigns TRBD2, which was not confirmed against the DNA. TRBV21-1 is marked as a pseudogene. The CDR3 is 19 amino acids. The CDR3 DNA is TGTGCCAGCTCTAACAAACTACTAGCGGGAGGTTCAACCAAAAACATTCAGTACTTC. Translated, it gives CASSNKLLAGGSTKNIQYF.

On this clone itself: The same CDR3 is also encoded by other DNA sequences in this sample. The chain joins TRBV27 to TRBJ1-5; tentatively, D is TRBD1 (6 bases). V was cut by 2 bases and J by 0 bases, with 8 bases left in between. CDR3 length equals 15 residues. The germline CDR1 and CDR2 sequences are MNHEY and SMNVEV (reference sequence). CDR3 sequence: CASSLSRGSNQPQHF. DNA for the CDR3: TGTGCCAGCAGTTTAAGCAGGGGTAGCAATCAGCCCCAGCATTTT.

This clone is a singleton in its sample. The chain is built from TRBV5-1 and TRBJ2-5; 7 nucleotides match TRBD1. Trimming took 0 bases from V and 4 from J; bases not matched to a gene: 9. The germline V gene has CDR1 SGHRS and CDR2 YFSETQ. The CDR3 loop spans 16 amino acids. DNA for the CDR3: TGCGCCAGCAGCTTGGGACCGGGACAGAGGCGAGAGACCCAGTACTTC. It yields the protein CASSLGPGQRRETQYF.

The chain couples TRBV6-2 or TRBV6-3 to TRBJ2-3; possibly TRBD2 for D (5 bases). The length of the CDR3 is 18 residues. Germline V gives CDR1 MNHEY, CDR2 SVGEGT. Trimming cost V 4 bases and J 0 bases, with 20 bases left between them. The CDR3 protein is CASSSLRKAGRSTDTQYF. CDR3 in DNA: TGTGCCAGCAGTTCTCTACGCAAGGCGGGCAGAAGCACAGATACGCAGTATTTT.

The table lists this clone with a few counts. The genes are TRBV7-2 and TRBJ1-2; 9 bases are a match to TRBD1. The V segment lost 3 bases and the J segment 2 bases; nucleotides outside the gene matches: 1. This CDR3 contains 14 residues. Germline CDR1 SGHTA, CDR2 FQGNSA. CDR3 in DNA: TGTGCCAGCAGCTTGGGACAGGGAAACTATGGCTACACCTTC. Translation gives CASSLGQGNYGYTF.